This TCR beta chain was obtained from a study of T cells after yellow fever vaccination. TCR cDNA, made by 5'RACE template switching, carried an added universal primer site and UMIs. TCRdb recomputed calls from the 5' RACE reads with MiXCR, one row per CDR3 protein. This sample has approximately 300,000 distinct CDR3 sequences; about 10% occur once, and the top ten carry 3% to 3.5%. Notes on the study in general: Weaker overall, the secondary response nonetheless peaked faster (day 5 versus 15). The CD4 and CD8 compartments had a small share of their clonotypes in common. Re-detected after boosting: most primary clones, 95% to 98% of CD4 and around 86% of CD8.

Note on this clonotype: Its antigen is not identified.

The clonotype originates from a man younger than 30 who received the YFV17D yellow fever vaccine. The material sequenced was CD4+ T cells sorted from PBMCs, taken 45 days after the yellow fever booster vaccination.

The CDR3 sequence is CASSLGARDVQFV. In DNA, the CDR3 is TGTGCCAGCAGCTTAGGCGCAAGGGACGTGCAGTTCGTC. The chain recombines TRBV7-2 with TRBJ2-7; perhaps D is TRBD1 or TRBD2 (5 bases each). The CDR3 has 13 residues. Germline CDR1 and CDR2: SGHTA and FQGNSA.